This note documents a single T cell receptor (beta chain) sequence. Its antigen is unknown. The PCR used 60 Vbeta and 13 Jbeta primers. Method: immunoSEQ multiplex PCR; TCRdb's copy keeps in-frame clones and lacks some. The sample includes about 120,000 clones, 65% to 90% of them seen just once. Per the germline V gene, CDR1 is SGHRS and CDR2 is YFSETQ. The CDR3 contains 15 residues. V was clipped by 2 bases and J by 6 bases, with 18 bases between them. This record belongs to a study of cytomegalovirus exposure and HLA in healthy donors. The wider study: Counted in an early data release were tens of millions of unique TCRs from HLA-typed donors.

Whole-study results and caveats: In vitro checks showed that a few CMV-associated chains really do target CMV antigens. A link between a missense DCLRE1C variant and TCR beta V- and J-gene trimming emerged from a later analysis. Analyses of presence and absence presupposed an approximately uniform sequencing depth across donors.

The receptor was derived from a man in his thirties or forties in good health and CMV-seronegative. The material sequenced was PBMCs. The chain links TRBV5-1 to TRBJ2-7; tentatively, D is TRBD1 (5 bases). CDR3 DNA sequence: TGCGCCAGCAGCTTTACAGGAAAGAAGATGGGCGAGCAGTACTTC. Translated: CASSFTGKKMGEQYF.